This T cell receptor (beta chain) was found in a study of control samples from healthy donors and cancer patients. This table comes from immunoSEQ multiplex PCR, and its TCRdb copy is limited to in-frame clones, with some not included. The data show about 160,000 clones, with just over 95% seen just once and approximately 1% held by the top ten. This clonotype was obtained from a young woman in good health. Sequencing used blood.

The CDR3 is CASSFSQELPQHF. CDR3 bases: TGTGCCAGCAGCTTCTCCCAGGAGTTGCCCCAGCATTTT. The genes are TRBV7-2 and TRBJ1-5; no reliable D call. The CDR3 is 13 residues long. Trimming pared 3 bases from V and 9 bases from J, leaving 12 bases between. CDR1 is SGHTA and CDR2 is FQGNSA in the germline V gene.